Each of the 24 T cell receptor beta chains below was sequenced from the same sample in a study of T cell responses to AZD1222 COVID-19 vaccine. The data were produced by immunoSEQ multiplex PCR, yet TCRdb's version contains in-frame clones alone and is incomplete. This sample has some 170,000 clones, with 85% to 95% found just once. The sequencing here drew on peripheral blood, taken 28 days after the second dose of the MenACWY control vaccine. The receptors shown here come from an adult who received the MenACWY meningococcal vaccine as a control.

The chain links TRBV5-1 to TRBJ2-1, with D perhaps given as TRBD1 or TRBD2 (5 bases each). From germline, CDR1 is SGHRS and CDR2 YFSETQ. The length of the CDR3 is 16 residues. Trimming took off 0 bases at V and 5 bases at J, with 15 bases between the two ends. The CDR3, as DNA: TGCGCCAGCAGCTTGGGGTGGGGCGGGCCAGACAATGAGCAGTTCTTC. This sequence encodes CASSLGWGGPDNEQFF.

The chain carries TRBV30 and TRBJ2-3, with 7 bases that match TRBD1. The junction had 7 bases not matched to a gene; V was cut back by 3 bases and J by 1 base. CDR3 length: 15 amino acids. Germline V gene data show CDR1 as GTSNPN and CDR2 as SVGIG (reference sequence). In nucleotides, the CDR3 is TGTGCCTGGAGCCTGACAGGGCTCGGCACAGATACGCAGTATTTT. It codes for CAWSLTGLGTDTQYF.

The chain joins TRBV7-2 to TRBJ2-5; no clear D gene. Germline lookup yields CDR1 SGHTA and CDR2 FQGNSA. This CDR3 contains 12 residues. V was clipped by 3 bases and J by 0 bases, with 2 bases between them. The CDR3 region is CASSFYQETQYF. The CDR3 region has the DNA TGTGCCAGCAGCTTCTACCAAGAGACCCAGTACTTC.

The gene calls are TRBV5-6 and TRBJ2-5; 15 nucleotides match TRBD2. After removal of 0 bases from V and 2 bases from J, the junction contained 8 bases not matched to a gene. The CDR3 is made up of 19 amino acids. Looked up from germline, CDR1 is SGHDT and CDR2 is YYEEEE. CDR3 region: CASSLESGTSGGLQETQYF. CDR3 DNA: TGTGCCAGCAGCTTGGAAAGCGGGACTAGCGGGGGGCTACAAGAGACCCAGTACTTC.

The rearrangement links TRBV2 to TRBJ2-7, with D uncertain. The V end lost 3 bases, the J end lost 10 bases, and 10 bases lay between the germline ends. The CDR3 runs to 11 residues. CDR1 and CDR2 from the germline V gene are SNHLY and FYNNEI. CDR3 sequence reads: CASSEGASQYF. Written as DNA, the CDR3 is TGTGCCAGCAGTGAGGGCGCGAGCCAGTACTTC.

This CDR3 is CASSAFSGANVLTF. The CDR3 DNA sequence: TGTGCCAGCAGCGCTTTCTCTGGGGCCAACGTCCTGACTTTC. V usage is TRBV9 and J usage is TRBJ2-6; no clear D gene. Trimming shortened V by 3 bases and J by 0 bases, and 4 bases separated the two germline ends. This CDR3 region has 14 residues. In germline, CDR1 is SGDLS, CDR2 YYNGEE.

The chain is built from TRBV5-1 and TRBJ1-1; D not certain. The ends were cut back, 4 bases at V and 4 bases at J, with 14 bases in the middle. The CDR3 is 14 amino acids. Germline V lookup: CDR1 SGHRS, CDR2 YFSETQ. Written as DNA, the CDR3 is TGCGCCAGCAGCGCCTTCGACGCAAGCACTGAAGCTTTCTTT. Protein: CASSAFDASTEAFF.

This clone was picked up a small number of times. V is TRBV29-1 and J is TRBJ2-7; tentatively, D is TRBD1 (6 bases). The V gene's germline CDR1 is SQVTM and CDR2 ANQGSEA. The CDR3 has 12 amino acids. Trimming cost V 4 bases and J 3 bases, with 10 bases left between them. CDR3 region: CSVVQGGYEQYF. DNA of the CDR3: TGCAGCGTTGTGCAAGGGGGCTACGAGCAGTACTTC.

The chain joins TRBV19 to TRBJ2-5; D is possibly TRBD2 (5 bases). This CDR3 region has 14 residues. Per germline, CDR1 LNHDA and CDR2 SQIVND (reference sequence). Trimming removed 3 bases from V and 4 bases from J, with 12 bases in between. CDR3 loop: CASSISVGRETQYF. As DNA, the CDR3 is TGTGCCAGTAGTATCAGCGTAGGGAGAGAGACCCAGTACTTC.

The chain employs TRBV5-1 and TRBJ2-1; D uncertain. Per germline, CDR1 SGHRS and CDR2 YFSETQ. There are 16 residues in the CDR3. Between the trimmed V and J ends, which lost 0 bases and 0 bases, there was a span of 10 bases. The CDR3 spells CASSLAGAGSYNEQFF. As DNA, the CDR3 is TGCGCCAGCAGCTTGGCCGGTGCCGGCTCCTACAATGAGCAGTTCTTC.

This rearrangement joins TRBV28 to TRBJ1-2; weak D call: TRBD1 (5 bases). The CDR3 length is 14 residues. Germline CDR1 and CDR2: MDHEN and SYDVKM. V lost 8 bases, J lost 2 bases, and 15 bases lay in between. In DNA, the CDR3 is TGTGCCAGCCAGCAGGGACCGTCCAACTATGGCTACACCTTC. Translating it yields CASQQGPSNYGYTF.

J is TRBJ2-3 and V is TRBV24-1; D remains ambiguous. The CDR3 spans 14 residues. Germline assignment: CDR1 KGHDR and CDR2 SFDVKD. Trimming stripped 1 base from V and 3 bases from J, with 7 bases between. The CDR3 region has the DNA TGTGCCACCAGTGATTTCGACAATACAGATACGCAGTATTTT. Protein: CATSDFDNTDTQYF.

This rearrangement joins TRBV11-3 to TRBJ2-1, with TRBD1 matching over 8 bases. In germline, CDR1 is SGHNT, CDR2 YENEEA. The CDR3 is made up of 12 amino acids. Losses at the gene ends were 4 bases for V and 8 bases for J; bases not matched to a gene: 1. CDR3 in amino acids: CASSSTGDEQFF. The CDR3 DNA follows: TGTGCCAGCAGCTCGACAGGGGATGAGCAGTTCTTC.

The rearrangement links TRBV5-1 to TRBJ1-5; the match to TRBD1 covers 7 bases. Germline V gene sequence: CDR1 SGHRS, CDR2 YFSETQ. With V trimmed by 0 bases and J by 2 bases, 2 bases remained unmatched. The CDR3 covers 15 residues. The CDR3 is CASSLGDSGNQPQHF. As DNA, the CDR3 is TGCGCCAGCAGCTTGGGGGACAGCGGCAATCAGCCCCAGCATTTT.

The rearrangement joins TRBV7-2 to TRBJ2-1; D uncertain. The length of the CDR3 is 15 residues. Trimming removed 5 bases from V and 1 base from J, with 12 bases in between. Germline V gives CDR1 SGHTA, CDR2 FQGNSA. Written as DNA, the CDR3 is TGTGCCAGCAGCCAACCTGGGCGGTCCTACAATGAGCAGTTCTTC. Translating it yields CASSQPGRSYNEQFF.

The rearrangement joins TRBV28 to TRBJ1-3; 7 nucleotides line up with TRBD1. Unmatched junction bases numbered 7, after V lost 5 bases and J lost 3 bases. The germline gives CDR1 MDHEN, CDR2 SYDVKM. This CDR3 spans 15 amino acids. In DNA form, the CDR3 reads TGTGCCAGCAGTCCCCAAACAGGGGTTGGAAACACCATATATTTT. This codes for CASSPQTGVGNTIYF.

This chain uses TRBV5-1 with TRBJ2-3; D may match TRBD1 or TRBD2 (5 bases each). Trimming pared 4 bases from V and 2 bases from J, leaving 17 bases between. The CDR3 is 16 residues long. Germline CDR1 SGHRS, CDR2 YFSETQ. DNA for the CDR3: TGCGCCAGCAGCCCAGGGTCTGGGACCTACACAGATACGCAGTATTTT. It is translated as CASSPGSGTYTDTQYF.

V is TRBV11-1 and J is TRBJ1-6; D gene uncertain. The CDR3 totals 14 residues. Germline V CDR1 and CDR2: SGHAT, FQDESV (reference sequence). Trimming removed 5 bases from V and 10 bases from J, with 15 bases in between. CDR3 DNA: TGTGCCAGCAGCAAAGGTGGGGTCAGCTCACCCCTCCACTTT. This encodes CASSKGGVSSPLHF.

Only one count was recorded for this clone. The chain is built from TRBV5-6 and TRBJ1-6, with 11 bases lining up with TRBD1. The J segment lost 7 bases and the V segment lost 5 bases, leaving 2 bases of the junction unmatched. The germline V gene has CDR1 SGHDT and CDR2 YYEEEE. CDR3 length: 14 amino acids. CDR3 in DNA: TGTGCCAGCAGTTGGGACAGGGGGAATTCACCCCTCCACTTT. It specifies CASSWDRGNSPLHF.

The chain couples TRBV6-2 or TRBV6-3 to TRBJ2-7; 10 nucleotides agree with TRBD2. The ends lost 4 bases at V and 0 bases at J; junction bases unmatched: 6. CDR1 and CDR2 from the germline V gene are MNHEY and SVGEGT. The CDR3 length is 16 residues. The CDR3 region is CASSSPAGGRSYEQYF. The CDR3, as DNA: TGTGCCAGCAGTTCTCCAGCGGGGGGGCGCTCCTACGAGCAGTACTTC.

This chain uses TRBV7-2 with TRBJ1-5; D not certain. V shed 2 bases and J shed 0 bases, with 8 bases lying between them. CDR3 length: 15 amino acids. CDR1 is SGHTA and CDR2 is FQGNSA in the germline V gene. The CDR3 sequence is CASSLHAVSNQPQHF. In nucleotides, the CDR3 is TGTGCCAGCAGCTTACACGCGGTTAGCAATCAGCCCCAGCATTTT.

This chain links TRBV7-8 with TRBJ1-2; D may be TRBD1 (5 bases). The CDR3 runs to 13 residues. V lost 1 base and J 4 bases, leaving 7 bases between the germline ends. Germline values: CDR1 SGHVS, CDR2 FQNEAQ. As DNA, the CDR3 is TGTGCCAGCAGCTTAGGCAGGGTCTATGGCTACACCTTC. It is translated as CASSLGRVYGYTF.

Only one count was recorded for this clone. The rearrangement joins TRBV19 to TRBJ2-1; 7 bases agree with TRBD2. Per the germline V gene, CDR1 is LNHDA and CDR2 is SQIVND (reference sequence). This CDR3 is built from 11 residues. V lost 6 bases, J lost 14 bases, and 7 bases stayed unmatched. Here the CDR3 reads CASRGGYLEFF. As DNA, the CDR3 is TGTGCCAGTAGGGGAGGGTACCTAGAGTTCTTC.

V is TRBV19 and J is TRBJ1-3; no clear D. Germline V gene lookup returns CDR1 LNHDA and CDR2 SQIVND (reference sequence). The V end lost 6 bases, the J end lost 4 bases, and 10 bases lay between the germline ends. This CDR3 spans 13 amino acids. The DNA of the CDR3 is TGTGCCAGTAGACCGGCCTGGGGAAACACCATATATTTT. Translation gives CASRPAWGNTIYF.